Following are 10 T cell receptor beta chains from one sample sequenced in a study of naive and memory T cell subsets. Amplification of ligated cDNA took four PCR rounds with SP2 and nested alpha and beta constant primers. One entry per CDR3 protein, called by TCRdb with MiXCR from the 5' RACE reads. The sample includes roughly 62,000 distinct CDR3 sequences, 8% seen only once; the top ten take roughly 19%. A UMI-containing oligonucleotide was joined by 3' ligation to the TCR cDNA template. The receptor set was obtained from a female donor in good health.

The CDR3 sequence: CASRGDSREQYF. The CDR3 region has the DNA TGTGCCAGCAGGGGAGACTCCCGCGAGCAGTACTTC. V usage is TRBV27 and J usage is TRBJ2-7; maybe TRBD2 (5 bases). Germline V gene sequence: CDR1 MNHEY, CDR2 SMNVEV (reference sequence). The CDR3 spans 12 residues. Trimming left V 6 bases short and J 6 bases short, with 12 bases between.

The sample holds a few counts of this clonotype. The chain has TRBV6-6 and TRBJ1-1, with D perhaps TRBD1 (5 bases). The CDR3 spans 16 residues. With 2 bases removed from V and 4 bases from J, the gap between germline ends came to 17 bases. The germline V gene has CDR1 MNHNY and CDR2 SVGAGI (reference sequence). CDR3 region: CASSYGAGSLSTEAFF. The DNA for the CDR3 is TGTGCCAGCAGTTACGGGGCAGGGTCTCTGAGCACTGAAGCTTTCTTT.

This clonotype has only a few counts. As DNA, the CDR3 is TGCAGTGCTAGAGACTTAAGCTCCTACAATGAGCAGTTCTTC. Amino acid sequence: CSARDLSSYNEQFF. The rearrangement links TRBV20-1 to TRBJ2-1; D remains ambiguous. Per the germline V gene, CDR1 is DFQATT and CDR2 is SNEGSKA (reference sequence). The germline V and J ends were trimmed by 0 bases and 0 bases, with 6 bases remaining between them. The CDR3 runs to 14 residues.

This clonotype has more than one count but fewer than ten. The V and J genes are TRBV6-2 or TRBV6-3 and TRBJ1-4; D gene ambiguous. The V and J ends lost 5 bases and 7 bases respectively, with 14 bases between them. Germline values: CDR1 MNHEY, CDR2 SVGEGT. CDR3 length: 14 amino acids. DNA for the CDR3: TGTGCCAGCAGTACGACGGTGAATAGTGAAAAACTGTTTTTT. Translation: CASSTTVNSEKLFF.

This clonotype occurred a few times. V usage is TRBV9 and J usage is TRBJ2-2; 9 positions match TRBD2. The J segment lost 2 bases and the V segment lost 0 bases, leaving 5 bases of the junction unmatched. CDR1 is SGDLS, CDR2 YYNGEE, per germline. The CDR3 covers 17 residues. In DNA form, the CDR3 reads TGTGCCAGCAGCGTAGAGCTAGCGGGAATCAACACCGGGGAGCTGTTTTTT. Translation: CASSVELAGINTGELFF.

V usage is TRBV18 and J usage is TRBJ2-1; D ambiguous. The CDR3 is made up of 15 amino acids. Trimming pared 2 bases from V and 5 bases from J, leaving 13 bases between. CDR1 and CDR2 from the germline V gene are KGHSH and LQKENI. CDR3 region: CASSPWAKNNNEQFF. The CDR3 bases are TGTGCCAGCTCACCATGGGCGAAGAATAACAATGAGCAGTTCTTC.

This clonotype occurred a few times. This rearrangement joins TRBV5-1 to TRBJ2-3; possible D gene TRBD1, 6 bases. V was clipped by 4 bases and J by 0 bases, with 12 bases between them. Germline CDR1 SGHRS, CDR2 YFSETQ. The CDR3 consists of 15 residues. The CDR3 loop reads CASSPRDKSTDTQYF. The CDR3 DNA is TGCGCCAGCAGCCCGAGGGACAAGAGCACAGATACGCAGTATTTT.

This clonotype was seen ten or more times. The chain has TRBV12-3 or TRBV12-4 and TRBJ2-3; D is unresolved. V gave up 4 bases and J gave up 2 bases, with 4 bases separating them. The CDR3 length is 12 residues. CDR3 nucleotides: TGTGCCAGCAGTTCCAACACAGATACGCAGTATTTT. Translation: CASSSNTDTQYF.

This clonotype came up many times. The chain links TRBV28 to TRBJ1-2; D is possibly TRBD1 (5 bases). V was trimmed by 6 bases and J by 4 bases, leaving 9 bases between them. This CDR3 region has 12 residues. CDR1 is MDHEN and CDR2 is SYDVKM in the germline V gene. The CDR3 coding sequence is TGTGCCAGCAGCACGGACACCTATGGCTACACCTTC. It encodes CASSTDTYGYTF.

This clonotype was counted a few times. V is TRBV9 and J is TRBJ1-3; a possible D gene is TRBD1 (5 bases). The V end lost 4 bases, the J end lost 0 bases, and 14 bases lay between the germline ends. This CDR3 has 16 amino acids. Germline V gene sequence: CDR1 SGDLS, CDR2 YYNGEE. The CDR3 loop reads CASSISGLSSGNTIYF. The CDR3 coding sequence is TGTGCCAGCAGCATATCGGGGCTCAGCTCTGGAAACACCATATATTTT.